The text below deals with one TCR beta chain. The antigen is undetermined. The source of the sample is a study of PD-1 blockade in classical Hodgkin lymphoma. Overall study: Patients were dosed intravenously with nivolumab at 3 mg/kg every 2 weeks.

Study outcomes and limitations: Complete responders possessed baseline diversity comparable to newly diagnosed patients. Baseline TCR diversity was reportedly lower in newly diagnosed patients than in healthy donors. It was reported as lower still in relapsed/refractory patients. Later analyses included only patients treated at least 1 year post-ASCT.

The CDR3 sequence is 14 residues long. Deletions cut 0 bases from V and 7 bases from J, with 13 bases between. Germline V gene data show CDR1 as SGHDT and CDR2 as YYEEEE. The time point denotes: cycle 4 day 1 (C4D1), after 6 weeks of nivolumab. Every patient was affected by relapse after autologous stem cell transplantation, while exposure to brentuximab vedotin was not uniform. Measured with immunoSEQ multiplex PCR; TCRdb has only the in-frame clones, and not every one. The sample shows approximately 8,000 clones, around 78% of them seen only once. The chain is built from TRBV5-6 and TRBJ1-2; no clear D. The sequence was collected from a human donor with classical Hodgkin lymphoma. Material: peripheral blood mononuclear cells (PBMCs), obtained before the fourth cycle of nivolumab. The CDR3 DNA reads TGTGCCAGCAGCTTGGGAGGGTTGGCCTCTGGCTACACCTTC. This codes for CASSLGGLASGYTF.